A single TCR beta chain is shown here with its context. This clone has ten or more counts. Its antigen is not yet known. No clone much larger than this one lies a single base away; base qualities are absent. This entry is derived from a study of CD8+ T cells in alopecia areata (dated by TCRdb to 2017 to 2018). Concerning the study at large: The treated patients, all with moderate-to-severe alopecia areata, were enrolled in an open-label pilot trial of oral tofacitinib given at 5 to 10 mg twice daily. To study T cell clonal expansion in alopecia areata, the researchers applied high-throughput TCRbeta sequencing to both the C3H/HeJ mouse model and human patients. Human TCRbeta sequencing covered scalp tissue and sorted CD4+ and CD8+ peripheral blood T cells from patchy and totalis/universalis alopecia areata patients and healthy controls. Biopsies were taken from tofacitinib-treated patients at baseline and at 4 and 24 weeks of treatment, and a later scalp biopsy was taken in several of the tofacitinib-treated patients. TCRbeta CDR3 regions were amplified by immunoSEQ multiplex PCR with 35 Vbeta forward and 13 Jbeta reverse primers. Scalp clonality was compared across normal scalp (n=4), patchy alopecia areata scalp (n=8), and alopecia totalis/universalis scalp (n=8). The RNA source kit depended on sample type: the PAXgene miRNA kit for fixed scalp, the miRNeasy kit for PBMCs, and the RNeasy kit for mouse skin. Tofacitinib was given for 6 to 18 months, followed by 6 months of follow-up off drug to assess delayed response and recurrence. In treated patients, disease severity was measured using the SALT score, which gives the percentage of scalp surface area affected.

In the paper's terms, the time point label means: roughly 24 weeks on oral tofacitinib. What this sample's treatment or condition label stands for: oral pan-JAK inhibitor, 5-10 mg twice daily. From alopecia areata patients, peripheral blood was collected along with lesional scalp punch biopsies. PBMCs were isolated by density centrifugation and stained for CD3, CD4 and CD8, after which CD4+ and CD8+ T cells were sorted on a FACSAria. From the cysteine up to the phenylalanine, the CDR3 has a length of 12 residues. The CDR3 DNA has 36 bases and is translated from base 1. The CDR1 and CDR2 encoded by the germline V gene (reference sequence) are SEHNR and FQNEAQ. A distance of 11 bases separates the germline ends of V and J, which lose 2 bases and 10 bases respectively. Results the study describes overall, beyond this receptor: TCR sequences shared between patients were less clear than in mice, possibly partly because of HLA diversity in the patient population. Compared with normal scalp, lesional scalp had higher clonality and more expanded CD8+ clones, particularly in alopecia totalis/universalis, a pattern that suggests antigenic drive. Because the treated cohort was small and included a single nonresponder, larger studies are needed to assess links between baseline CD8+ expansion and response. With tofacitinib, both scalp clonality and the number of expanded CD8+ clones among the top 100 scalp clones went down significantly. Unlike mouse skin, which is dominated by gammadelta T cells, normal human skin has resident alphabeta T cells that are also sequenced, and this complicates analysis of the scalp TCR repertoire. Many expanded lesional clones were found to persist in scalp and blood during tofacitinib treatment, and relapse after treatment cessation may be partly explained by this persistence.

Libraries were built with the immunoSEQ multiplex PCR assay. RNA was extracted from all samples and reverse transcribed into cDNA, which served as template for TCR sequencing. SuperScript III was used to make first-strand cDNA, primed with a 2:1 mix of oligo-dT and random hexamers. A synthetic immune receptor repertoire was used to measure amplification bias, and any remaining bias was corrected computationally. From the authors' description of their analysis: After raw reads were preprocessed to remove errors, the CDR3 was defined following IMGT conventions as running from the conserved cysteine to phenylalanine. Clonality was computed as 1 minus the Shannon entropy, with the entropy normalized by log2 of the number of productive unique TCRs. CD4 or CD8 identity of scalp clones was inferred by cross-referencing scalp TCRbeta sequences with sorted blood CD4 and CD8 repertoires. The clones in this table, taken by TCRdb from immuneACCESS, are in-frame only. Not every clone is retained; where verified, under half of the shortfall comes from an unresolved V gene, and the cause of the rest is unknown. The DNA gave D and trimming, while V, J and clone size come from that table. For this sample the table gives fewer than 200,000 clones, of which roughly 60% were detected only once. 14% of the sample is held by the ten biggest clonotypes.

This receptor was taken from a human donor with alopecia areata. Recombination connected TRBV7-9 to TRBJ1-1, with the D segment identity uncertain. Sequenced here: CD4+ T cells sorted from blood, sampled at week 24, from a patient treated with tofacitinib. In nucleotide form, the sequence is TGTGCCAGCAGCTTACCTGGGTCGGGAGCTTTCTTT. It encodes CASSLPGSGAFF.